The 32 T cell receptor beta chains given below trace back to one sample, sequenced in a study of vaccination and CD4 T cells after COVID-19. The treatment is: approximately nine-day PBMC culture with coronavirus spike peptide pools or control peptides (ViraFEST assay). The Oncomine TCR Beta short-read assay sequenced DNA from cultured CD4+ T cells. TCRdb redid the calling of the PCR reads with MiXCR, one entry per CDR3 protein. Of 20,000 or so distinct CDR3 sequences listed, 60% to 80% are singletons. Their antigens remain unidentified. Sequencing used CD4+ T cells from blood, cultured in vitro. Receptors originate from a human donor who had recovered from COVID-19.

This chain connects TRBV7-7 to TRBJ2-1; 13 bases align to TRBD2. There are 18 residues in the CDR3. J lost 0 bases, V lost 4 bases, and 6 bases had no gene match. Germline CDR1 SSHAT, CDR2 FNYEAQ (reference sequence). CDR3 in DNA: TGTGCCAGCAGCTCGGGACTAGCGGGGTCAAGCTCCTACAATGAGCAGTTCTTC. Amino acid sequence: CASSSGLAGSSSYNEQFF. The full variable domain, rest sourced from reference TRBV7-7 and TRBJ2-1, is GAGVSQSPRYKVTKRGQDVTLRCDPISSHATLYWYQQALGQGPEFLTYFNYEAQPDKSGLPSDRFSAERPEGSISTLTIQRTEQRDSAMYRCASSSGLAGSSSYNEQFFGPGTRLTVL.

The chain joins TRBV29-1 to TRBJ2-3; the D gene is possibly TRBD1 (5 bases). The CDR3 is 14 residues long. CDR1 is SQVTM and CDR2 is ANQGSEA in the germline V gene. V shed 7 bases and J shed 5 bases, with 19 bases lying between them. CDR3 bases: TGCAGCGCCCATCAGGGTTTGGCGATAGATACGCAGTATTTT. This encodes CSAHQGLAIDTQYF.

V is TRBV5-1 and J is TRBJ2-5; 14 positions agree with TRBD2. Per germline, CDR1 SGHRS and CDR2 YFSETQ. The CDR3 sequence is 15 residues long. Unmatched junction bases numbered 2, after V lost 4 bases and J lost 3 bases. The CDR3, as DNA: TGCGCCAGCAGCCAGGGACTAGCGGGAGAAGAGACCCAGTACTTC. Amino acids: CASSQGLAGEETQYF. The variable domain in full, completed from reference TRBV5-1 and TRBJ2-5, reads KAGVTQTPRYLIKTRGQQVTLSCSPISGHRSVSWYQQTPGQGLQFLFEYFSETQRNKGNFPGRFSGRQFSNSRSEMNVSTLELGDSALYLCASSQGLAGEETQYFGPGTRLLVL.

V is TRBV24-1 and J is TRBJ2-7, with TRBD2 as a possible D gene (5 bases). This CDR3 is built from 12 residues. The germline V gene has CDR1 KGHDR and CDR2 SFDVKD. V gave up 10 bases and J gave up 4 bases, with 13 bases separating them. The CDR3 reads CATRCGLYEQYF. CDR3 nucleotide sequence: TGTGCCACTCGGTGCGGGCTTTACGAGCAGTACTTC.

This clonotype was counted a few times. The chain combines TRBV20-1 with TRBJ1-1; 7 bases are shared with TRBD1. Trimming removed 3 bases from V and 0 bases from J; junction bases left unmatched: 4. CDR3 length equals 14 residues. The germline CDR1 and CDR2 sequences are DFQATT and SNEGSKA (reference sequence). The CDR3 spells CSASQGVMNTEAFF. The CDR3, as DNA: TGCAGTGCTAGCCAGGGGGTCATGAACACTGAAGCTTTCTTT.

V is TRBV30 and J is TRBJ1-1; 8 nucleotides align to TRBD1. The CDR3 extends over 14 amino acids. J gave up 1 base and V 2 bases, and 3 bases lay outside the gene matches. The germline V gene has CDR1 GTSNPN and CDR2 SVGIG (reference sequence). The CDR3 coding sequence is TGTGCCTGGAGTACCGGGACAGGGAACACTGAAGCTTTCTTT. Its translation is CAWSTGTGNTEAFF.

V is TRBV7-9 and J is TRBJ1-5; D gene ambiguous. Germline-derived CDR1 and CDR2 are SEHNR and FQNEAQ (reference sequence). V lost 4 bases to trimming and J lost 4 bases, with 11 bases between them. CDR3 length: 14 amino acids. The CDR3 DNA is TGTGCCAGCAGCTCGGGCCCCAATAATCAGCCCCAGCATTTT. This sequence encodes CASSSGPNNQPQHF.

The chain is built from TRBV6-1 and TRBJ1-1; 10 nucleotides agree with TRBD1. CDR1 and CDR2 (germline): MNHNS, SASEGT. Trimming removed 6 bases from V and 0 bases from J; junction bases left unmatched: 7. The CDR3 has 16 residues. The CDR3 spells CASRPGQGIMNTEAFF. The CDR3 DNA is TGTGCCAGCAGACCGGGACAGGGGATTATGAACACTGAAGCTTTCTTT.

Concerning this clonotype itself: This may be a read error: a much more frequent sequence differs by one nucleotide. The chain has TRBV5-1 and TRBJ2-7; D unresolved. This CDR3 is 12 amino acids long. Germline-derived CDR1 and CDR2 are SGHRS and YFSETQ. V gave up 0 bases and J gave up 6 bases, with 7 bases separating them. CDR3 bases: TGCGCCAGCAGCTTGGACAGATGCGAGCAGTACTTC. This encodes CASSLDRCEQYF.

The chain recombines TRBV20-1 with TRBJ1-1, with 7 nucleotides matching TRBD1. Losses at the gene ends were 6 bases for V and 0 bases for J; bases not matched to a gene: 7. Germline V gene sequence: CDR1 DFQATT, CDR2 SNEGSKA (reference sequence). The length of the CDR3 is 14 residues. CDR3 loop: CSALRDSLNTEAFF. The CDR3 nucleotides read TGCAGTGCCCTGAGGGACAGCCTGAACACTGAAGCTTTCTTT.

V gene TRBV30 combines with J gene TRBJ1-1; 9 nucleotides agree with TRBD1. This CDR3 has 14 amino acids. Germline CDR1 and CDR2: GTSNPN and SVGIG (reference sequence). Trimming removed 1 base from V and 5 bases from J; junction bases left unmatched: 5. The CDR3 sequence: CAWSADRGWTEAFF. In DNA, the CDR3 is TGTGCCTGGAGTGCCGACAGGGGGTGGACTGAAGCTTTCTTT.

This clonotype has more than one count but fewer than ten. The chain employs TRBV6-2 or TRBV6-3 and TRBJ1-5; D may be TRBD1 (5 bases). CDR3 length: 15 residues. Germline values: CDR1 MNHEY, CDR2 SVGEGT. V lost 1 base and J lost 2, with 9 bases in between. The CDR3 DNA follows: TGTGCCAGCAGTTACTTTGGGGGTGGCAATCAGCCCCAGCATTTT. Amino acid sequence: CASSYFGGGNQPQHF.

The rearrangement links TRBV6-1 to TRBJ1-1; 7 nucleotides match TRBD1. The CDR3 spans 17 residues. V lost 6 bases, J lost 1 base, and 14 bases stayed unmatched. Germline loops: CDR1 MNHNS, CDR2 SASEGT. The CDR3 DNA reads TGTGCCAGCAGCCCTAGACCCCCGACAGGGCGGAACACTGAAGCTTTCTTT. This codes for CASSPRPPTGRNTEAFF.

This clonotype was counted between two and nine times. The chain uses TRBV20-1 and TRBJ2-2; D may be TRBD1 (6 bases). The V end lost 6 bases, the J end lost 0 bases, and 20 bases lay between the germline ends. The CDR3 has 17 amino acids. Germline V lookup: CDR1 DFQATT, CDR2 SNEGSKA (reference sequence). The CDR3 sequence is CSAKSGHRSTNTGELFF. The CDR3 DNA is TGCAGTGCCAAATCGGGACACCGATCGACGAACACCGGGGAGCTGTTTTTT.

In DNA, the CDR3 is TGTGCCAGCTCATCGTCCGGGATCTATGGCTACACCTTC. Its translation is CASSSSGIYGYTF. The chain combines TRBV18 with TRBJ1-2; D remains ambiguous. Trimming cost V 5 bases and J 4 bases, with 11 bases left between them. The CDR3 contains 13 residues. Germline CDR1 and CDR2: KGHSH and LQKENI.

V and J are TRBV6-1 and TRBJ1-1, with no clear D. The CDR3 is 11 residues long. Trimming removed 6 bases from V and 3 bases from J, with 5 bases in between. Germline values: CDR1 MNHNS, CDR2 SASEGT. The CDR3 region is CASRRDTEAFF. CDR3 nucleotide sequence: TGTGCCAGCAGGAGGGACACTGAAGCTTTCTTT.

J is TRBJ2-1 and V is TRBV20-1; TRBD2 is a possible D gene (5 bases). V was trimmed by 6 bases and J by 6 bases, leaving 12 bases between them. CDR1 and CDR2 from the germline V gene are DFQATT and SNEGSKA (reference sequence). This CDR3 has 12 residues. For the CDR3, the DNA is TGCAGTGCGGGAAAAGAGGGCAATGAGCAGTTCTTC. It codes for CSAGKEGNEQFF.

The chain combines TRBV29-1 with TRBJ2-3, with D possibly matching TRBD1 (6 bases). The CDR3 is 14 residues long. The germline V gene has CDR1 SQVTM and CDR2 ANQGSEA. V gave up 5 bases and J gave up 2 bases, with 14 bases separating them. CDR3 region: CSVHTGMFTDTQYF. The CDR3 DNA follows: TGCAGCGTTCATACAGGGATGTTCACAGATACGCAGTATTTT.

This clonotype was seen a few times. J is TRBJ1-5 and V is TRBV30; TRBD1 aligns across 8 bases. Germline CDR1 reads GTSNPN; CDR2 reads SVGIG (reference sequence). The CDR3 covers 13 residues. Trimming at V came to 4 bases and at J to 6 bases, leaving 5 bases not matched to a gene. The CDR3 spells CAWTGGRGQPQHF. CDR3 nucleotide sequence: TGTGCCTGGACAGGGGGCAGGGGTCAGCCCCAGCATTTT. The full variable domain, its missing parts supplied by reference TRBV30 and TRBJ1-5, is SQTIHQWPATLVQPVGSPLSLECTVEGTSNPNLYWYRQAAGRGLQLLFYSVGIGQISSEVPQNLSASRPQDRQFILSSKKLLLSDSGFYLCAWTGGRGQPQHFGDGTRLSIL.

The gene calls are TRBV20-1 and TRBJ1-1; 9 bases fit TRBD1. The V gene end was trimmed by 6 bases and the J gene end by 5 bases; junction bases not matched to a gene: 19. Germline V gene sequence: CDR1 DFQATT, CDR2 SNEGSKA (reference sequence). The CDR3 totals 17 residues. The CDR3 loop reads CSATTGEQGARRTEAFF. In DNA form, the CDR3 reads TGCAGTGCCACAACCGGGGAACAGGGGGCGCGGAGAACTGAAGCTTTCTTT.

The J gene is TRBJ1-6, the V gene TRBV27; D is unclear. The CDR3 runs 14 residues. Germline V gives CDR1 MNHEY, CDR2 SMNVEV (reference sequence). V lost 3 bases and J lost 7, with 10 bases in between. CDR3 sequence reads: CASSFWKINSPLHF. In DNA, the CDR3 is TGTGCCAGCAGTTTTTGGAAGATAAATTCACCCCTCCACTTT.

The sample holds a few counts of this clonotype. The gene calls are TRBV20-1 and TRBJ2-1; 7 positions agree with TRBD2. The CDR3 consists of 16 residues. With V trimmed by 3 bases and J by 0 bases, 8 bases remained unmatched. CDR1 is DFQATT and CDR2 is SNEGSKA in the germline V gene (reference sequence). The CDR3 protein is CSASRSGLSSYNEQFF. The CDR3 region has the DNA TGCAGTGCTAGCAGGTCGGGACTAAGCTCCTACAATGAGCAGTTCTTC.

The chain combines TRBV6-1 with TRBJ2-7, with D maybe TRBD2 (5 bases). The V gene's germline CDR1 is MNHNS and CDR2 SASEGT. CDR3 size: 16 residues. Trimming removed 6 bases from V and 1 base from J, with 19 bases in between. The CDR3 reads CASSLRTEDLSYEQYF. In nucleotides, the CDR3 is TGTGCCAGCAGCCTTCGGACGGAGGATTTGTCCTACGAGCAGTACTTC.

J is TRBJ1-5 and V is TRBV19; no firm D call. Germline V gene sequence: CDR1 LNHDA, CDR2 SQIVND (reference sequence). V shed 6 bases and J shed 5 bases, with 11 bases lying between them. This CDR3 has 13 residues. CDR3 residues: CASSLVGDQPQHF. CDR3 nucleotides: TGTGCCAGTAGCTTAGTGGGCGATCAGCCCCAGCATTTT. Full variable domain (outside the CDR3, taken from reference TRBV19 and TRBJ1-5): DGGITQSPKYLFRKEGQNVTLSCEQNLNHDAMYWYRQDPGQGLRLIYYSQIVNDFQKGDIAEGYSVSREKKESFPLTVTSAQKNPTAFYLCASSLVGDQPQHFGDGTRLSIL.

This chain joins TRBV5-1 and TRBJ2-6, with TRBD1 matching over 10 bases. The CDR3 loop spans 19 amino acids. Looked up from germline, CDR1 is SGHRS and CDR2 is YFSETQ. J lost 0 bases, V lost 4 bases, and 10 bases had no gene match. CDR3: CASSPAGQGVSSGANVLTF. The CDR3 region has the DNA TGCGCCAGCAGCCCCGCCGGACAGGGGGTTAGCTCTGGGGCCAACGTCCTGACTTTC.

The chain carries TRBV29-1 and TRBJ1-2; the match to TRBD1 covers 8 bases. The J segment lost 4 bases and the V segment lost 6 bases, leaving 7 bases of the junction unmatched. The V gene's germline CDR1 is SQVTM and CDR2 ANQGSEA. The CDR3 is 13 residues long. As DNA, the CDR3 is TGCAGCGTAGACAGGGGTGTCGCCTATGGCTACACCTTC. As protein: CSVDRGVAYGYTF.

The chain carries TRBV29-1 and TRBJ2-5, with D tentatively TRBD2 (5 bases). There are 13 residues in the CDR3. V lost 4 bases and J lost 5, with 14 bases in between. Germline CDR1 is SQVTM and CDR2 is ANQGSEA. CDR3 protein: CSVAATRSETQYF. The CDR3 bases are TGCAGCGTTGCCGCAACTAGATCGGAGACCCAGTACTTC.

The V gene is TRBV7-2, the J gene TRBJ1-1; tentatively, D is TRBD1 (6 bases). This CDR3 is built from 15 residues. CDR1 and CDR2 (germline): SGHTA, FQGNSA. Trimming took 1 base from V and 5 from J, leaving 14 bases between them. This chain's CDR3 is CASSLVGGQSTEAFF. The CDR3 DNA reads as TGTGCCAGCAGCTTAGTGGGGGGCCAGTCTACTGAAGCTTTCTTT.

V gene TRBV7-2 combines with J gene TRBJ1-2; tentative D call: TRBD1 (5 bases). Germline values: CDR1 SGHTA, CDR2 FQGNSA. The V end lost 1 base, the J end lost 4 bases, and 10 bases lay between the germline ends. The CDR3 contains 14 residues. The CDR3 DNA reads as TGTGCCAGCAGCTTAGAACCCGGGGGCTATGGCTACACCTTC. Translation gives CASSLEPGGYGYTF.

This clonotype has just a few counts. The chain uses TRBV24-1 and TRBJ1-1; no firm D call. The CDR3 length is 15 residues. Germline assignment: CDR1 KGHDR and CDR2 SFDVKD. Trimming shortened V by 5 bases and J by 0 bases, and 12 bases separated the two germline ends. CDR3 in amino acids: CATSGASPLNTEAFF. CDR3 bases: TGTGCCACCAGTGGTGCTAGCCCTCTGAACACTGAAGCTTTCTTT.

DNA of the CDR3: TGTGCCAGCAGGCAGCGGGAGGGCCTTTCAGGGGAGCTGTTTTTT. Protein: CASRQREGLSGELFF. The genes are TRBV7-3 and TRBJ2-2, with TRBD2 identical over 10 bases. The germline V gene has CDR1 SGHTA and CDR2 FQGTGA. With 6 bases clipped from V and 8 bases from J, the junction kept 9 bases outside the gene matches. The CDR3 length is 15 residues.

The gene calls are TRBV6-2 or TRBV6-3 and TRBJ1-1; a possible D gene is TRBD1 (5 bases). Germline V gene sequence: CDR1 MNHEY, CDR2 SVGEGT. V lost 6 bases and J 7 bases, leaving 24 bases between the germline ends. CDR3 length equals 16 residues. The CDR3 nucleotides read TGTGCCAGCAGGAGGACAACCGGGACGGTACAAGATGAAGCTTTCTTT. This sequence encodes CASRRTTGTVQDEAFF.